The source of this T cell receptor beta chain is a study of OX40 agonist ivuxolimab in advanced cancers. About the research overall: Administration of intravenous ivuxolimab to patients occurred every 2 weeks at 0.01 to 10 mg/kg. In three patients, partial responses were observed, one with hepatocellular carcinoma and two with cutaneous melanoma.

In regard to this clone: The antigen is unknown.

Clones were read by immunoSEQ multiplex PCR, and TCRdb kept only the in-frame ones, dropping some. The table shows tens of thousands of clones, with approximately 84% occurring only once. Study-wide findings and caveats: Undetermined was the antigen specificity of the expanded peripheral T cells.

The CDR3 sequence is 17 residues long. This clonotype was obtained from an adult with an advanced solid tumor such as melanoma, head and neck, liver or kidney cancer. Sequencing was performed on CD4+ or CD8+ T cells sorted from blood, taken in a trial of the OX40 agonist ivuxolimab. The chain employs TRBV7-5 and TRBJ2-1; TRBD2, the table's D call, was not compared with the DNA. TRBV7-5 is annotated as a pseudogene. The CDR3 coding sequence is TGTGTCAGAAGCTTAGTAGTTCTAGCGGGAGTTGGAAATGAGCAGTTCTTC. As protein: CVRSLVVLAGVGNEQFF.